The 22 T cell receptor beta chains reported below all come from one sample, sequenced in a study of neurological immune-mediated disorders. One entry per CDR3 protein, called by TCRdb with MiXCR from the 5' RACE reads. The sample has 110,000 or so distinct CDR3 sequences, around 3% seen once. The specimen was PBMCs. Receptor source: a woman in her twenties or thirties with multiple sclerosis.

This clonotype occurred a few times. The chain uses TRBV12-3 or TRBV12-4 and TRBJ2-1; 8 nucleotides align to TRBD1. This CDR3 has 15 amino acids. Trimming cost V 2 bases and J 10 bases; bases outside gene matches: 10. CDR3 residues: CASSLWAGGHEEQFF. CDR3 DNA: TGTGCCAGCAGTTTATGGGCAGGGGGCCACGAGGAGCAGTTCTTC.

This clonotype was detected ten times or more. The V and J genes are TRBV12-3 or TRBV12-4 and TRBJ2-7; possibly TRBD1 or TRBD2 for D (5 bases each). Between the trimmed V and J ends, which lost 5 bases and 7 bases, there was a span of 15 bases. This CDR3 region has 13 residues. For the CDR3, the DNA is TGTGCCAGCAGTCCCTGGGACGGATTTGAGCAGTACTTC. Its protein product is CASSPWDGFEQYF.

This clonotype was counted many times. The rearrangement uses TRBV12-3 or TRBV12-4 and TRBJ1-1, with TRBD1 matching 10 bases. This CDR3 spans 16 amino acids. V gave up 5 bases and J gave up 2 bases; unmatched junction bases: 8. In DNA, the CDR3 is TGTGCCAGCAGTGTCGGGACAGGGGAACTTAACACTGAAGCTTTCTTT. The encoded protein is CASSVGTGELNTEAFF.

Ten or more counts support this clonotype. This chain links TRBV3-1 with TRBJ2-1, with 9 nucleotides matching TRBD2. V shed 4 bases, J shed 4 bases, and the junction held 2 bases outside the gene matches. Germline values: CDR1 LGHDT, CDR2 YNNKEL (reference sequence). The CDR3 runs 14 residues. CDR3 in amino acids: CASSPGLAYNEQFF. The CDR3 nucleotides read TGTGCCAGCAGCCCGGGACTAGCATACAATGAGCAGTTCTTC.

This clonotype was seen many times. The V gene is TRBV15, the J gene TRBJ2-2, with D perhaps matching TRBD1 (6 bases). Germline values: CDR1 LNHNV, CDR2 YYDKDF (reference sequence). Between the trimmed V and J ends, which lost 2 bases and 7 bases, there was a span of 23 bases. This CDR3 is 18 amino acids long. This CDR3 reads CATSRHLVGTRAYGELFF. The CDR3 DNA sequence: TGTGCCACCAGCAGACACCTTGTAGGGACAAGAGCATACGGGGAGCTGTTTTTT.

Regarding this clonotype: A much more abundant neighbour one base away suggests this may be a read error. The chain uses TRBV12-3 or TRBV12-4 and TRBJ1-1; a weak D match, TRBD1 (5 bases). CDR3 length: 16 residues. Trimming cost V 6 bases and J 6 bases, with 23 bases left between them. The CDR3 sequence: CASSLQGSNSRPEAFF. The DNA of the CDR3 is TGTGCCAGCAGCCTGCAGGGTAGTAACTCACGTCCTGAAGCTTTCTTT.

This clonotype was recorded at least ten times. CDR3 amino acids: CASSMVSNTEAFF. The CDR3 bases are TGTGCCAGTAGTATGGTATCGAACACTGAAGCTTTCTTT. This rearrangement joins TRBV19 to TRBJ1-1; D gene uncertain. This CDR3 contains 13 residues. The V end lost 3 bases, the J end lost 1 base, and 6 bases lay between the germline ends. Germline V lookup: CDR1 LNHDA, CDR2 SQIVND (reference sequence).

This clonotype was seen repeatedly, ten times or more. The gene calls are TRBV5-1 and TRBJ1-4; D perhaps matches TRBD1 (6 bases). Germline lookup yields CDR1 SGHRS and CDR2 YFSETQ. This CDR3 contains 16 residues. V lost 4 bases to trimming and J lost 7 bases, with 20 bases between them. CDR3 amino acids: CASSAAQQGGVEKLFF. CDR3 sequence (DNA): TGCGCCAGCAGCGCCGCCCAACAGGGAGGGGTTGAAAAACTGTTTTTT.

This clonotype was picked up many times. The chain uses TRBV7-7 and TRBJ2-5; 7 bases fit TRBD2. CDR3 size: 14 residues. V lost 5 bases, J lost 5 bases, and 8 bases stayed unmatched. Germline CDR1 SSHAT, CDR2 FNYEAQ (reference sequence). The CDR3 loop reads CASSRSMGGETQYF. DNA of the CDR3: TGTGCCAGCAGCCGTTCAATGGGGGGGGAGACCCAGTACTTC.

This clonotype was detected ten times or more. This chain connects TRBV5-1 to TRBJ2-1; no reliable D call. Per the germline V gene, CDR1 is SGHRS and CDR2 is YFSETQ. V dropped 0 bases and J dropped 6 bases, with 13 bases sitting between them. The CDR3 has 15 amino acids. The CDR3 sequence is CASSLGHTQSNEQFF. CDR3 coding DNA: TGCGCCAGCAGCTTGGGACATACGCAATCCAATGAGCAGTTCTTC.

The sample holds many counts of this clonotype. The junction differs from germline at one of its ends, possibly a read error. The CDR3 sequence is CASSFLNRQGRF. Written as DNA, the CDR3 is TGTGCCAGCAGCTTTCTCAACAGGCAGGGCCGATTC. This chain uses TRBV7-9 with TRBJ2-1; D might be TRBD1 (5 bases). The CDR3 spans 12 residues. Germline assignment: CDR1 SEHNR and CDR2 FQNEAQ (reference sequence). Complete variable domain (other parts from reference TRBV7-9 and TRBJ2-1): DTGVSQNPRHKITKRGQNVTFRCDPISEHNRLYWYRQTLGQGPEFLTYFQNEAQLEKSRLLSDRFSAERPKGSFSTLEIQRTEQGDSAMYLCASSFLNRQGRFGPGTRLTVL.

This clonotype has just a few counts. V gene TRBV18 combines with J gene TRBJ1-2, with 9 bases that match TRBD1. This CDR3 region has 13 residues. Per the germline V gene, CDR1 is KGHSH and CDR2 is LQKENI. V lost 6 bases to trimming and J lost 7 bases; unmatched junction nucleotides: 6. For the CDR3, the DNA is TGTGCCAGCTCCACAGGGGGCTTGGTTGGCTACACCTTC. As protein: CASSTGGLVGYTF.

This clonotype was seen ten or more times. V usage is TRBV20-1 and J usage is TRBJ2-1; 8 bases match TRBD1. With V trimmed by 5 bases and J by 7 bases, 13 bases remained unmatched. Germline CDR1 reads DFQATT; CDR2 reads SNEGSKA (reference sequence). The length of the CDR3 is 15 residues. In nucleotides, the CDR3 is TGCAGTGCTGAGATAACAGGGGGGCATCGGAATGAGCAGTTCTTC. Translating it yields CSAEITGGHRNEQFF.

This clonotype has ten or more counts. This rearrangement joins TRBV20-1 to TRBJ2-7, with D possibly matching TRBD2 (5 bases). The CDR3 is made up of 15 amino acids. In germline, CDR1 is DFQATT, CDR2 SNEGSKA (reference sequence). The ends were cut back, 1 base at V and 1 base at J, with 14 bases in the middle. CDR3: CSARGTGLTSYEQYF. The CDR3 DNA reads as TGCAGTGCTAGAGGCACGGGGTTAACTTCCTACGAGCAGTACTTC.

This clonotype was detected many times. The chain links TRBV7-6 to TRBJ2-3; TRBD2 is a possible D gene (6 bases). V lost 5 bases and J lost 0, with 18 bases in between. The CDR3 loop spans 17 amino acids. The germline V gene has CDR1 SGHVS and CDR2 FNYEAQ. CDR3 in DNA: TGTGCCAGCAGCCCAGGGACTCGTCGGAATAGCACAGATACGCAGTATTTT. Translation: CASSPGTRRNSTDTQYF.

This clonotype was picked up a small number of times. This chain connects TRBV20-1 to TRBJ1-1; D is unresolved. Trimming removed 7 bases at V and 1 base at J, with 13 bases between. This CDR3 region has 13 residues. Germline V gene data show CDR1 as DFQATT and CDR2 as SNEGSKA (reference sequence). The CDR3 here is CSDPGNGNTEAFF. DNA for the CDR3: TGCAGTGACCCCGGCAACGGGAACACTGAAGCTTTCTTT.

In its sample, this clonotype was seen many times. The chain joins TRBV20-1 to TRBJ1-3, with D possibly matching TRBD1 (5 bases). The CDR3 contains 14 residues. V was cut by 3 bases and J by 0 bases, with 9 bases left in between. Germline V CDR1 and CDR2: DFQATT, SNEGSKA (reference sequence). CDR3 DNA: TGCAGTGCTAGTCGGGGGGACTCTGGAAACACCATATATTTT. Translated, it gives CSASRGDSGNTIYF.

This clonotype was recorded at least ten times. The J gene is TRBJ2-7, the V gene TRBV2; the D is unclear. CDR1 and CDR2 from the germline V gene are SNHLY and FYNNEI. This CDR3 is 14 amino acids long. V lost 8 bases to trimming and J lost 6 bases, with 20 bases between them. In nucleotides, the CDR3 is TGTGCCAGCCAAACCTCGGCAGAATCGGGCGAGCAGTACTTC. Translated: CASQTSAESGEQYF.

This clonotype has a count of ten or more. This chain joins TRBV6-5 and TRBJ1-2, with TRBD1 matching over 8 bases. Germline V gives CDR1 MNHEY, CDR2 SVGAGI. J lost 0 bases, V lost 2 bases, and 8 bases had no gene match. The CDR3 is 17 amino acids. CDR3 in amino acids: CASSYRRTGPANYGYTF. In DNA form, the CDR3 reads TGTGCCAGCAGTTACCGAAGGACAGGGCCGGCTAACTATGGCTACACCTTC.

This clonotype was recorded many times. The rearrangement uses TRBV5-1 and TRBJ1-4; D gene uncertain. There are 14 residues in the CDR3. V was shortened by 0 bases and J by 6 bases, with 9 bases between the two germline ends. The V gene's germline CDR1 is SGHRS and CDR2 YFSETQ. The CDR3 DNA is TGCGCCAGCAGCTTGGACCTAAAGGATGAAAAACTGTTTTTT. This translates into CASSLDLKDEKLFF.

This clonotype came up many times. This chain uses TRBV7-7 with TRBJ2-5; weak D call: TRBD2 (6 bases). The CDR3 sequence is 14 residues long. The germline CDR1 and CDR2 sequences are SSHAT and FNYEAQ (reference sequence). V was clipped by 5 bases and J by 4 bases, with 14 bases between them. CDR3 in DNA: TGTGCCAGCAGCATAAGACTAGGCAGAGAGACCCAGTACTTC. This sequence encodes CASSIRLGRETQYF.

This clonotype was detected many times. This chain joins TRBV6-5 and TRBJ2-7, with 8 nucleotides matching TRBD2. This CDR3 is 15 amino acids long. Germline V CDR1 and CDR2: MNHEY, SVGAGI. V gave up 3 bases and J gave up 3 bases; unmatched junction bases: 7. Written as DNA, the CDR3 is TGTGCCAGCAGTTATTTGGGGACTAGTGGCTACGAGCAGTACTTC. Translation gives CASSYLGTSGYEQYF.